This T cell receptor beta chain is from a study of T cell responses to AZD1222 COVID-19 vaccine. Notes on this clone: Its antigen is still unknown.

Deletions cut 7 bases from V and 13 bases from J, with 23 bases between. The CDR3 extends over 15 amino acids. Germline V gene sequence: CDR1 MNHEY, CDR2 SVGAGI. TCRdb keeps only in-frame clones here, not all; method: immunoSEQ multiplex PCR. The table records over 150,000 clones, 85% to 95% of them present only once. Study-wide results and limits: The donor cohort was predominantly white British with a female majority, and clonal diversity may have been underestimated. Per reports, nearly half of all spike-specific TCRs target regions that are unmutated in variants. Dominant CD4 TCR responses targeted spike regions 160-218 and 743-854. Samples come after the peak T cell response, not at day 14.

This clonotype was obtained from an adult who received the MenACWY meningococcal vaccine as a control. Material: peripheral blood, obtained 28 days after the second dose of the MenACWY control vaccine. V usage is TRBV6-5 and J usage is TRBJ1-6; D remains unclear. The CDR3 loop is CASTNPWRRPSPLHF. CDR3 nucleotides: TGTGCCAGCACCAACCCCTGGCGACGGCCATCCCCCCTCCACTTT.